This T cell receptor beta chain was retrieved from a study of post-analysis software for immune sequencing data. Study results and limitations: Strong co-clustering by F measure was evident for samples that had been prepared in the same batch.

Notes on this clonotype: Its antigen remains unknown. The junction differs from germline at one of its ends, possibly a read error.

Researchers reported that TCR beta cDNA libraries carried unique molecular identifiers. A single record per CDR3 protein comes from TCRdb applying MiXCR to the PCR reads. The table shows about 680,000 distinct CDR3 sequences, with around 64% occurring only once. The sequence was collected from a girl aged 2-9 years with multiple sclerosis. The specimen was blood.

In DNA form, the CDR3 reads TGTGTCAGCAGCTGGGACTCGTGGGCGACCCAGTACTTC. It yields the protein CVSSWDSWATQYF. The chain has TRBV7-2 and TRBJ2-5, with D possibly being TRBD2 (6 bases). The CDR3 runs 13 residues. Germline CDR1 reads SGHTA; CDR2 reads FQGNSA.